This TCR beta chain came from a study of cytomegalovirus exposure and HLA in healthy donors. The V gene lost 4 bases and the J gene lost 5 bases, with 9 bases spanning the gap. The CDR3 loop spans 14 amino acids. The germline gives CDR1 ENHRY, CDR2 SYGVKD. Use of 60 Vbeta and 13 Jbeta primers characterized the PCR. The method was immunoSEQ multiplex PCR; TCRdb's version includes in-frame clones alone and lacks a portion of them. Altogether some 110,000 clones are present, less than 85% being singletons, with the ten largest covering about 16%. Input material: PBMCs. The chain combines TRBV10-3 with TRBJ1-6; a possible D gene is TRBD1 (5 bases). This clonotype was sampled from a man aged 45-65 years in good health and CMV-seropositive. The CDR3 sequence: CAISVRADNSPLHF. Written as DNA, the CDR3 is TGTGCCATCAGTGTCAGGGCCGATAATTCACCCCTCCACTTT.